The rows below give T cell receptor beta chains drawn from one sample of a study of T cells expressing NK-cell markers. TCRdb re-called the 5' RACE reads; one entry per CDR3 protein, DNA not given. This repertoire includes roughly 380,000 distinct CDR3 sequences. Material: blood T cells: a sorted CD56 or NKG2C T cell subset, CD4+ or CD8+ T cells, or bulk PBMC T cells (not recorded which). The receptor source for this set is a man aged 18-69 years in good health. The CDR3 runs from the conserved cysteine through the conserved F or W.

v_call,j_call,cdr3_aa
TRBV11-2,TRBJ2-7,CAQSGTKVWGLTYEQYF
TRBV20-1,TRBJ2-1,CSASPGQGASEQFF
TRBV29-1,TRBJ2-5,CSVEPRDSQETQYF
TRBV3-1,TRBJ1-1,CASSPRGSRNTEAFF
TRBV29-1,TRBJ1-2,CSGGQSSYGYTF
TRBV6-1,TRBJ2-7,CASSEAGISYEQYF
TRBV20-1,TRBJ2-1,CSASGTRGYNEQFF
TRBV5-1,TRBJ2-5,CASSTQASGGPGETQYF
TRBV18,TRBJ2-7,CASSPNRPSGTEEQYF
TRBV9,TRBJ1-3,CASSAGQWGGGNTIYF
TRBV20-1,TRBJ2-1,CSFKPASGEKYNEQFF
TRBV12-3/TRBV12-4,TRBJ2-3,CASGTGHNTDTQYF
TRBV12-3/TRBV12-4,TRBJ1-5,CASSQTGNQPQHF
TRBV2,TRBJ2-7,CASNQQGTSYEQYF
TRBV27,TRBJ2-1,CASSLWGSNYNEQFF
TRBV5-4,TRBJ2-7,CASSYDRYEQYF
TRBV20-1,TRBJ2-5,CSAEWRGGRETQYF
TRBV6-5,TRBJ2-5,CASSSNRARETQYF
TRBV18,TRBJ2-1,CASSRGDTGNNEQFF
TRBV5-6,TRBJ1-1,CASSFSPSGNTEAFF
TRBV5-1,TRBJ2-5,CASSSKTGGGFRETQYF
TRBV25-1,TRBJ1-6,CASSEYRNSPLHF
TRBV28,TRBJ2-1,CATTGNDEQFF
TRBV11-2,TRBJ1-5,CASSSNGQPQHF
TRBV11-2,TRBJ2-5,CASSFPRLAGGRETQYF
TRBV7-9,TRBJ2-2,CASSDRDSPNTGELFF
TRBV7-9,TRBJ1-6,CASSPKDFPNSPLHF
TRBV7-9,TRBJ2-7,CASSPQGASYEQYF
TRBV20-1,TRBJ2-5,CSAPDRGGETQYF
TRBV12-3/TRBV12-4,TRBJ1-6,CASRRDRNYNSPLHF
TRBV28,TRBJ2-7,CASSFALAGGSYEQYF